This note documents a single T cell receptor (beta chain) sequence. These data are taken from a study of T and B cells in COVID-19 patients. TRB was amplified from approximately 250-480 ng of blood genomic DNA. V lost 4 bases and J 6 bases, leaving 7 bases between the germline ends. The CDR3 runs to 11 residues. In germline, CDR1 is SGHDT, CDR2 YYEEEE. Multiplex PCR with BIOMED2 TRB-A/B primer pools amplified TRB rearrangements. From the multiplex PCR reads, TCRdb called clonotypes with MiXCR, one entry per CDR3 protein. The profile shows 15,000 to 20,000 distinct CDR3 sequences, roughly 36% of them singletons.

The sequence came from a human donor with active COVID-19. The chain combines TRBV5-6 with TRBJ2-5; possible D gene TRBD1, 5 bases. The sample consisted of blood. The CDR3 DNA reads as TGTGCCAGCAGCAAGGGGCAGACCCAGTACTTC. Translating it yields CASSKGQTQYF.